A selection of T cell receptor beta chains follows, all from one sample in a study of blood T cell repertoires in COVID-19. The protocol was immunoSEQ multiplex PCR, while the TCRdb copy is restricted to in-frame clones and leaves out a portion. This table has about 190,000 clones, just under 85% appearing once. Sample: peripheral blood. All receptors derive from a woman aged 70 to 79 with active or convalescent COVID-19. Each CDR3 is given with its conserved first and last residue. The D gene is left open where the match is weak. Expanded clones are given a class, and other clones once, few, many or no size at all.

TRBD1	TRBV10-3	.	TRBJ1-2	CAISERTGDYGYTF	TGTGCCATCAGTGAGCGGACAGGGGACTATGGCTACACCTTC
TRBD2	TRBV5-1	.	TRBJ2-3	CASRFSGTTDTQYF	TGCGCCAGCAGGTTCAGCGGGACCACAGATACGCAGTATTTT
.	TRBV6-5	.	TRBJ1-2	CASRTIGVSYGYTF	TGTGCCAGCCGCACCATAGGGGTCAGCTATGGCTACACCTTC
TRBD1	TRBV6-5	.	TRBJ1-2	CASRPQGAGYGYTF	TGTGCCAGCAGGCCACAGGGGGCCGGCTATGGCTACACCTTC
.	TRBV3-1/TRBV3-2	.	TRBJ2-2	CASSQDSGELFF	TGTGCCAGCAGCCAAGATAGCGGGGAGCTGTTTTTT
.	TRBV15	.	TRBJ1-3	CATSTTYAGNTIYF	TGTGCCACCAGCACGACTTACGCTGGAAACACCATATATTTT
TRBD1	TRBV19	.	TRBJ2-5	CASSLSPQTGVSETQYF	TGTGCCAGTAGTCTGTCCCCACAAACAGGGGTATCCGAGACCCAGTACTTC
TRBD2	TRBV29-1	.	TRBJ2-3	CSVDPPSGRPRDTQYF	TGCAGCGTTGATCCTCCTAGCGGGAGGCCCCGAGATACGCAGTATTTT
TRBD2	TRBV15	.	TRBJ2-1	CATSRERASGMDEQFF	TGTGCCACCAGCAGAGAAAGGGCTAGCGGGATGGATGAGCAGTTCTTC
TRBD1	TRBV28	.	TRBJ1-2	CASSLLGTAALGYTF	TGTGCCAGCAGTCTTCTCGGGACAGCCGCTCTTGGTTACACCTTC
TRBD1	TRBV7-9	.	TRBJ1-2	CASSRTGEGYTF	TGTGCCAGCAGCAGGACAGGCGAGGGCTACACCTTC
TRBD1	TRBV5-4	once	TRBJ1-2	CASSLAKGQGLINYGYTF	TGTGCCAGCAGCTTGGCTAAGGGACAGGGACTTATTAACTATGGCTACACCTTC
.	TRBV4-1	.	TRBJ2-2	CASKRVEETAGELFF	TGCGCCAGCAAACGGGTAGAGGAGACTGCCGGGGAGCTGTTTTTT
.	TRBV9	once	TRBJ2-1	CASSVGPTGGLHNEQFF	TGTGCCAGCAGCGTAGGTCCCACTGGCGGGTTACACAATGAGCAGTTCTTC
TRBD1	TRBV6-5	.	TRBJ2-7	CASMGQGYEQYF	TGTGCCAGCATGGGACAGGGCTACGAGCAGTACTTC
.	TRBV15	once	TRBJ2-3	CATSRALVRTDTQYF	TGTGCCACCAGCAGGGCCCTAGTCCGCACAGATACGCAGTATTTT
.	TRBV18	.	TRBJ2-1	CASSSSRDLYNEQFF	TGTGCCAGCTCATCTTCCCGGGACTTATACAATGAGCAGTTCTTC
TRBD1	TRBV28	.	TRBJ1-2	CASSFMGQLRVANYGYTF	TGTGCCAGCAGTTTTATGGGACAGTTAAGAGTTGCTAACTATGGCTACACCTTC
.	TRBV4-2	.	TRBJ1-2	CASSQGMRRSGYTF	TGTGCCAGCAGCCAGGGTATGAGGAGGAGTGGCTACACCTTC
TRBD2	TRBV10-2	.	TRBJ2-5	CASSRGLAGGPGETQYF	TGCGCCAGCAGTCGTGGACTAGCGGGAGGGCCGGGGGAGACCCAGTACTTC